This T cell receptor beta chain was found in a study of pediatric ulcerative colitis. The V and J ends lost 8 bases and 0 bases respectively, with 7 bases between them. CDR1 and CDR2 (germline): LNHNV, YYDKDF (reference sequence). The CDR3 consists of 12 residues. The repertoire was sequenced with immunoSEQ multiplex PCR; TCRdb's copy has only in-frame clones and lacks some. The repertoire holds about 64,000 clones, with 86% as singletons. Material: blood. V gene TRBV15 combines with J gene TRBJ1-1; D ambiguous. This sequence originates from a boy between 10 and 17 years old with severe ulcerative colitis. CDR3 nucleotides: TGTGCCACCGGCGGCATGAACACTGAAGCTTTCTTT. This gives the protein CATGGMNTEAFF.